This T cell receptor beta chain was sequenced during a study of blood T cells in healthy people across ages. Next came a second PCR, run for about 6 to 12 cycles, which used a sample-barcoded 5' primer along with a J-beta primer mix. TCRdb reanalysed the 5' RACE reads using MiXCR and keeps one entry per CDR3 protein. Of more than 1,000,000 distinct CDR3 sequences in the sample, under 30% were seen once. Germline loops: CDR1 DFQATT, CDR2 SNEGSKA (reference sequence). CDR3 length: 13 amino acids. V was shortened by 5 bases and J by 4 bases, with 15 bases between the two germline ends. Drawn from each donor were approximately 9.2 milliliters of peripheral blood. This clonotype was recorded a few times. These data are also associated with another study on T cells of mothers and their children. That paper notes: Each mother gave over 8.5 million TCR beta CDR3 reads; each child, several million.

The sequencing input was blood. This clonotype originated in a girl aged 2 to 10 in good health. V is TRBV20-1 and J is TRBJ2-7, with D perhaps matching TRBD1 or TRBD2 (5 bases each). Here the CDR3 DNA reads TGCAGTGCTGATAGGTTGGGACCTTACGAGCAGTACTTC. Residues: CSADRLGPYEQYF.